A selection of T cell receptor beta chains follows, all from one sample in a study of cytotoxic CD8 clonotypes in ibrutinib-treated CLL. The table came from immunoSEQ multiplex PCR; TCRdb's copy has only in-frame clones and leaves some out. Here the sample spans about 44,000 clones, approximately 74% being singletons. The sequenced sample was PBMCs, obtained after 12 months of ibrutinib treatment. These receptors originate from a human donor with chronic lymphocytic leukemia. Both conserved end residues are part of each CDR3. Fields, in order: clone size, V gene, CDR3 length, D gene, J gene, CDR3 protein, CDR3 DNA. D genes are given only for firm matches. A row's size may be missing; if present it is once, few, many or a size class.

few	TRBV11-3	14	-	TRBJ2-1	CASSPTSAYNEQFF	TGTGCCAGCAGCCCCACGAGCGCGTACAATGAGCAGTTCTTC
few	TRBV30	11	-	TRBJ1-2	CAWTANYGYTF	TGTGCCTGGACAGCAAACTATGGCTACACCTTC
-	TRBV5-6	15	TRBD2	TRBJ2-1	CASSLILAGGNEQFF	TGTGCCAGCAGCTTGATCCTAGCGGGAGGCAATGAGCAGTTCTTC
-	TRBV11-3	12	-	TRBJ2-3	CASSPRGDTQYF	TGTGCCAGCAGCCCTCGGGGAGATACGCAGTATTTT
-	TRBV5-4	14	TRBD2	TRBJ2-3	CASSWGGSTDTQYF	TGTGCCAGCAGCTGGGGGGGGTCCACAGATACGCAGTATTTT
-	TRBV9	16	TRBD1	TRBJ2-2	CASSEGAGAYTGELFF	TGTGCCAGCAGCGAGGGGGCAGGGGCGTATACCGGGGAGCTGTTTTTT
-	TRBV18	14	-	TRBJ1-5	CASSPLLSNQPQHF	TGTGCCAGCTCACCACTTCTTAGCAATCAGCCCCAGCATTTT
-	TRBV5-1	14	TRBD2	TRBJ2-4	CASSSGLAGNIQYF	TGCGCCAGCAGCTCGGGACTAGCGGGGAACATTCAGTACTTC
once	TRBV5-1	16	-	TRBJ1-2	CASSARTGAGVYGYTF	TGCGCCAGCAGCGCTCGGACTGGGGCAGGGGTCTATGGCTACACCTTC
-	TRBV15	17	-	TRBJ2-1	CATSRDLGVGGLNEQFF	TGTGCCACCAGCAGAGATCTTGGGGTCGGGGGACTCAATGAGCAGTTCTTC
-	TRBV10-3	14	-	TRBJ1-4	CAIRGGTTNEKLFF	TGTGCCATCAGGGGAGGGACAACTAATGAAAAACTGTTTTTT
-	TRBV2	15	-	TRBJ2-5	CASRTESAAWETQYF	TGTGCCAGCAGGACGGAGAGCGCAGCTTGGGAGACCCAGTACTTC
-	TRBV19	17	-	TRBJ2-3	CATRREGTTSSTDTQYF	TGTGCCACCAGAAGGGAAGGGACCACCTCTAGCACAGATACGCAGTATTTT
-	TRBV5-6	14	-	TRBJ2-1	CASSPAGTHNEQFF	TGTGCCAGCAGTCCTGCCGGGACCCACAATGAGCAGTTCTTC
-	TRBV27	18	TRBD1	TRBJ2-4	CASSLNSGDRKDKNIQYF	TGTGCCAGCAGTTTAAATTCTGGGGACAGGAAAGACAAAAACATTCAGTACTTC
-	TRBV12-5	16	-	TRBJ2-2	CASGLVAAGNTGELFF	TGTGCTAGTGGTTTGGTGGCCGCCGGGAACACCGGGGAGCTGTTTTTT
once	TRBV19	13	-	TRBJ2-1	CASNTPGTNEQFF	TGTGCCAGTAATACCCCCGGAACGAATGAGCAGTTCTTC
-	TRBV6-6	14	-	TRBJ2-7	CASSYSNRANEQYF	TGTGCCAGCAGTTACTCGAACAGGGCAAACGAGCAGTACTTC
-	TRBV11-2	12	-	TRBJ2-7	CASRLSHYEQYF	TGTGCCTCTCGACTATCGCACTACGAGCAGTACTTC
-	TRBV27	18	TRBD2	TRBJ2-1	CASSLLGLAESSYNEQFF	TGTGCCAGCAGTTTACTCGGACTAGCGGAGAGCTCCTACAATGAGCAGTTCTTC
-	TRBV9	15	TRBD2	TRBJ2-5	CASSVVQGGQETQYF	TGTGCCAGCAGCGTAGTTCAGGGAGGGCAAGAGACCCAGTACTTC
-	TRBV5-1	15	-	TRBJ2-1	CASSLGGGRYNEQFF	TGCGCCAGCAGCTTGGGCGGGGGCCGGTACAATGAGCAGTTCTTC
few	TRBV30	15	-	TRBJ1-4	CAWSVDSRLNEKLFF	TGTGCCTGGAGTGTAGACAGTCGACTTAATGAAAAACTGTTTTTT
-	TRBV7-6	15	TRBD1	TRBJ2-2	CASSPQGALAGELFF	TGTGCCAGCAGCCCACAGGGGGCTCTGGCCGGGGAGCTGTTTTTT
-	TRBV28	14	TRBD2	TRBJ2-1	CASRLAGFYNEQFF	TGTGCCAGCAGACTAGCGGGGTTTTACAATGAGCAGTTCTTC
once	TRBV11-3	15	TRBD2	TRBJ2-7	CASSLHSGSAYEQYF	TGTGCCAGCAGCCTTCATAGCGGGAGTGCCTACGAGCAGTACTTC
once	TRBV11-2	15	TRBD2	TRBJ2-1	CASSLESGTYNEQFF	TGTGCCAGCAGCTTAGAGAGCGGGACCTACAATGAGCAGTTCTTC
-	TRBV18	13	-	TRBJ2-1	CASSPPNHNEQFF	TGTGCCAGCTCACCACCGAACCACAATGAGCAGTTCTTC
few	TRBV19	17	-	TRBJ1-5	CASSIGWGNGGNQPQHF	TGTGCCAGTAGTATAGGGTGGGGTAATGGGGGCAATCAGCCCCAGCATTTT
-	TRBV7-7	13	-	TRBJ1-5	CASSAGVDQPQHF	TGTGCCAGCAGCGCCGGGGTGGATCAGCCCCAGCATTTT
-	TRBV19	15	-	TRBJ1-2	CATPWGRDKLDGYTF	TGTGCCACCCCCTGGGGGAGGGACAAACTCGATGGCTACACCTTC